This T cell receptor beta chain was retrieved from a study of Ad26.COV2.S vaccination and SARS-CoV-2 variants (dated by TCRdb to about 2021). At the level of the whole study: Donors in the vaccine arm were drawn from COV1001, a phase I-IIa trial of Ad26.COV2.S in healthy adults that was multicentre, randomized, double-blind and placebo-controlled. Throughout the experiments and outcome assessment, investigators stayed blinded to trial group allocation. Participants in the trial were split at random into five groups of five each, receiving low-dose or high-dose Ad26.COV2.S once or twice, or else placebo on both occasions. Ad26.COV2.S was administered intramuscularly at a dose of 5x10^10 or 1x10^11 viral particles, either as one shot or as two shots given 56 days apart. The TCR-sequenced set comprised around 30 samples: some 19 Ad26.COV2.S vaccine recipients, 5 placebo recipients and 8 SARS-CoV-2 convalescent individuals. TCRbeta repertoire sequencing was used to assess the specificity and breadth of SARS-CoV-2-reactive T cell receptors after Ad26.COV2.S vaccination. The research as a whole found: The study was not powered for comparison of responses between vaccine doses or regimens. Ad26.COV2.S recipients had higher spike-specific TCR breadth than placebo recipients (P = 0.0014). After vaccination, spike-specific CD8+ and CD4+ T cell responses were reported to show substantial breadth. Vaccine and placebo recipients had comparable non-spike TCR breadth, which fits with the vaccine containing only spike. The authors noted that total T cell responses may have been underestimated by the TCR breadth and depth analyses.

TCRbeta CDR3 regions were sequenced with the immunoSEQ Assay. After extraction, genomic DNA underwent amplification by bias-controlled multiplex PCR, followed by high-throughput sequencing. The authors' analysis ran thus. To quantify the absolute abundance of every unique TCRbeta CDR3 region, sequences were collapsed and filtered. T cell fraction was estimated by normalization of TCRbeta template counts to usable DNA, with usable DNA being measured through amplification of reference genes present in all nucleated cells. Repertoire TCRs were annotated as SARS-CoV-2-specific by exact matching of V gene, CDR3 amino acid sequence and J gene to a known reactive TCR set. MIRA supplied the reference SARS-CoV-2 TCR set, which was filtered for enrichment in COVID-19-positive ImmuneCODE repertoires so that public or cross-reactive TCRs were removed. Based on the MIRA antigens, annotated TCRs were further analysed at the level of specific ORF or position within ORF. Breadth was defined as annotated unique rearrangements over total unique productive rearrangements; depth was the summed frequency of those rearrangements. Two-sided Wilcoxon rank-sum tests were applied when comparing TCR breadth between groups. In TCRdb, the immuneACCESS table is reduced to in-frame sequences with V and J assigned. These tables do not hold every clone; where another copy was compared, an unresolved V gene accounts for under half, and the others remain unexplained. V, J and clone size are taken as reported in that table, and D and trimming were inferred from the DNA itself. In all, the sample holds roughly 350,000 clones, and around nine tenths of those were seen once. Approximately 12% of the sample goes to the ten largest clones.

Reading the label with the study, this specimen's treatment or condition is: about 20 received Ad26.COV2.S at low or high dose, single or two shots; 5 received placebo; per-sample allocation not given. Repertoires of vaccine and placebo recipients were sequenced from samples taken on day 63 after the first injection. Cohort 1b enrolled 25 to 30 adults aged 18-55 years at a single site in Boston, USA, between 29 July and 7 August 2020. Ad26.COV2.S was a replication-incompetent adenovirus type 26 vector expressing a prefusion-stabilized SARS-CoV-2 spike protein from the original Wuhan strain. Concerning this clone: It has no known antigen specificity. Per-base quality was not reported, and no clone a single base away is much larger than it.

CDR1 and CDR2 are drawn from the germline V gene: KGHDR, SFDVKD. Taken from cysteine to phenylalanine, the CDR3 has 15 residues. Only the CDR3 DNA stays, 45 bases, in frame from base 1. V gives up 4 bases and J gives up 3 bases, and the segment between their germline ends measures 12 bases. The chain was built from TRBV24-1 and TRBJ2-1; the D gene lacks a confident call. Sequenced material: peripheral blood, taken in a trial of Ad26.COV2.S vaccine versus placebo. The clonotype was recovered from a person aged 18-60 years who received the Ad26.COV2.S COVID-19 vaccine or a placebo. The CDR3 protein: CATSEHGNDYNEQFF. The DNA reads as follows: TGTGCCACCAGTGAACATGGCAACGACTACAATGAGCAGTTCTTC.